Listed below are T cell receptor beta chains from one sample, sequenced in a study of T cell responses to AZD1222 COVID-19 vaccine. Generated by immunoSEQ multiplex PCR, the TCRdb table keeps only in-frame clones and is missing some. This table holds approximately 88,000 clones, less than 95% found once. Sequenced material: peripheral blood, taken 28 days after the second AZD1222 dose. Receptor source: an adult who received the AZD1222 COVID-19 vaccine. Each CDR3 is given with its conserved first and last residue. D genes are given only for firm matches. The listing skips clone size in some rows; elsewhere it reads once, few, many or a size class.

D,size,V,J,DNA,CDR3
TRBD1,NA,TRBV4-1,TRBJ1-2,TGCGCCAGCAGCCAGTTCGACAGGGATGAGGATCGCTACACCTTC,CASSQFDRDEDRYTF
NA,NA,TRBV5-1,TRBJ2-1,TGCGCCAGCAGCTCGCCCTCCTACAATGAGCAGTTCTTC,CASSSPSYNEQFF
NA,once,TRBV5-1,TRBJ1-1,TGCGCCAGCAGCAGGGGCCGTTGGACAGTGAACACTGAAGCTTTCTTT,CASSRGRWTVNTEAFF
TRBD1,NA,TRBV5-1,TRBJ2-7,TGCGCCAGCAGCTTGAAGCCCGGGACAGTCTACGAGCAGTACTTC,CASSLKPGTVYEQYF
NA,NA,TRBV5-1,TRBJ1-6,TGCGCCAGCAGCCTGGACAATTCTAATTCACCCCTCCACTTT,CASSLDNSNSPLHF
NA,NA,TRBV5-6,TRBJ2-2,TGTGCCAGCAGCTTGGGAGGCAGGGGAAAAACCGGGGAGCTGTTTTTT,CASSLGGRGKTGELFF
NA,NA,TRBV7-2,TRBJ2-3,TGTGCCAGCAGCTTAGCAGGGGACTCCACAGATACGCAGTATTTT,CASSLAGDSTDTQYF
TRBD1,NA,TRBV5-1,TRBJ2-3,TGCGCCAGCAGCTCGACACCGGGACAGGGAGCAGCAGATACGCAGTATTTT,CASSSTPGQGAADTQYF
TRBD2,NA,TRBV9,TRBJ2-1,TGTGCCAGCAGCTCCAGCGGGGGGGCCGCAAATGAGCAGTTCTTC,CASSSSGGAANEQFF
NA,NA,TRBV6-5,TRBJ1-1,TGTGCCAGCAGTTATAAAGGGTTCGGGAACACTGAAGCTTTCTTT,CASSYKGFGNTEAFF
TRBD2,NA,TRBV9,TRBJ2-7,TGTGCCAGCAGCGTAGGGGATAGCGGGGGCCTCGCGGGGAGTAAGTACTTC,CASSVGDSGGLAGSKYF
NA,NA,TRBV9,TRBJ1-2,TGTGCCAGCAGCGTAGGAGCCGTAAACCTAGATGGCTACACCTTC,CASSVGAVNLDGYTF
TRBD1,NA,TRBV3-1/TRBV3-2,TRBJ1-1,TGTGCCAGCAGCCAAGAAACAGGGGGCAGAACTGAAGCTTTCTTT,CASSQETGGRTEAFF
NA,NA,TRBV19,TRBJ1-1,TGTGCCAGTAGTGTGACGGAACGGGGCACTGAAGCTTTCTTT,CASSVTERGTEAFF
NA,NA,TRBV19,TRBJ1-5,TGTGCCAGTAGACGTTATAGCAATCAGCCCCAGCATTTT,CASRRYSNQPQHF
NA,NA,TRBV4-3,TRBJ2-6,TGCGCCAGCAGCCCCCGCGGAGGGACTGGGGCCAACGTCCTGACTTTC,CASSPRGGTGANVLTF
NA,few,TRBV20-1,TRBJ1-5,TGCAGTGCTAGTTTGGGGGCAGGTCAGCCCCAGCATTTT,CSASLGAGQPQHF
TRBD2,NA,TRBV9,TRBJ2-1,TGTGCCAGCAGCCCGAGGACTAGCGGGGGAACTGAGCAGTTCTTC,CASSPRTSGGTEQFF
TRBD1,few,TRBV5-1,TRBJ2-7,TGCGCCAGCAGCGCTCGGACAGGAACCTACGAGCAGTACTTC,CASSARTGTYEQYF
NA,NA,TRBV9,TRBJ2-2,TGTGCCAGCAGCACATTCGAGAGGGAGCTGTTTTTT,CASSTFERELFF
NA,once,TRBV6-6,TRBJ2-2,TGTGCCAGCACTGCGTACCCCGGGGAGCTGTTTTTT,CASTAYPGELFF
NA,NA,TRBV3-1/TRBV3-2,TRBJ2-3,TGTGCCAGCAGCCGAAGGACAGTTACTAGCACAGATACGCAGTATTTT,CASSRRTVTSTDTQYF
NA,NA,TRBV28,TRBJ1-1,TGTGCCAGCAGCGTGAACACTGAAGCTTTCTTT,CASSVNTEAFF
NA,NA,TRBV3-1/TRBV3-2,TRBJ2-7,TGTGCCAGCAGCCAACCGAGCTCCTACGAGCAGTACTTC,CASSQPSSYEQYF
NA,NA,TRBV5-4,TRBJ1-3,TGTGCCAGCAGCAGAGGGGGTGAGGGGGCTGGAAACACCATATATTTT,CASSRGGEGAGNTIYF
NA,NA,TRBV27,TRBJ2-5,TGTGCCACCGACCAAGAGACCCAGTACTTC,CATDQETQYF
NA,NA,TRBV5-1,TRBJ1-1,TGCGCCAGCAGCTTAACCGGGGCAGGGAGCGACACTGAAGCTTTCTTT,CASSLTGAGSDTEAFF
TRBD1,NA,TRBV9,TRBJ2-4,TGTGCCAGCAGCGTAGGGTTGGGGACAGGGAACATTCAGTACTTC,CASSVGLGTGNIQYF
NA,NA,TRBV6-1,TRBJ2-7,TGTGCCAGCAGTGAATTGGGGACGCAGAGAGGGGAGCAGTACTTC,CASSELGTQRGEQYF
NA,once,TRBV13,TRBJ1-6,TGTGCCAGCAGCTTTAACAGGGCCCCTTCGGGTTCACCCCTCCACTTT,CASSFNRAPSGSPLHF
NA,few,TRBV28,TRBJ2-1,TGTGCCAGCAGTTTATCGTTCAGGGTGTATAATGAGCAGTTCTTC,CASSLSFRVYNEQFF
TRBD1,few,TRBV19,TRBJ1-1,TGTGCCAGTAGTATTGTGGGGACAGAGAACACTGAAGCTTTCTTT,CASSIVGTENTEAFF
NA,NA,TRBV20-1,TRBJ1-1,TGCAGTGCCCCACTAAACACTGAAGCTTTCTTT,CSAPLNTEAFF
NA,NA,TRBV7-2,TRBJ2-2,TGTGCCAGCAGTCGGGCCCTGAACACCGGGGAGCTGTTTTTT,CASSRALNTGELFF
TRBD2,NA,TRBV28,TRBJ2-7,TGTGCCAGCAGTTCCAACGTTCGGCGGGGGGCATCCTACGAGCAGTACTTC,CASSSNVRRGASYEQYF
NA,NA,TRBV28,TRBJ1-6,TGTGCCAGCAGGCAAAGAAGTAATTCACCCCTCCACTTT,CASRQRSNSPLHF
TRBD1,NA,TRBV7-2,TRBJ1-2,TGTGCCAGCAGCTTTGGACAGGGAGGCTATGGCTACACCTTC,CASSFGQGGYGYTF
NA,NA,TRBV28,TRBJ1-2,TGTGCCAGCAGTTTAGGGCCGACGTACACCTTC,CASSLGPTYTF
NA,NA,TRBV11-3,TRBJ1-5,TGTGCCAGCAGCTTAGCGGTAGGGTGCGGTCAGCCCCAGCATTTT,CASSLAVGCGQPQHF
NA,few,TRBV18,TRBJ1-1,TGTGCCAACAGTTGGGGGGGTTTAAACACTGAAGCTTTCTTT,CANSWGGLNTEAFF
NA,NA,TRBV29-1,TRBJ2-2,TGCAGCGTTCCAGGGTCCGGGGAGCTGTTTTTT,CSVPGSGELFF
TRBD1,NA,TRBV7-2,TRBJ1-6,TGTGCCAGCAGCCCGGGGACAGGGGACTCACCCCTCCACTTT,CASSPGTGDSPLHF
NA,NA,TRBV13,TRBJ1-4,TGTGCCAGCAGCTCGGGGGGCCAGGGAGAAAAACTGTTTTTT,CASSSGGQGEKLFF
TRBD1,NA,TRBV6-4,TRBJ1-2,TGTGCCAGCAGTGAAGGTGACAGGGGGTGCTTC,CASSEGDRGCF
TRBD2,NA,TRBV4-3,TRBJ2-5,TGCGCCAGCAGCCAAGGGCTAGCGGGGGGACAAGAGACCCAGTACTTC,CASSQGLAGGQETQYF
TRBD1,NA,TRBV28,TRBJ1-6,TGTGCCAGCAGTTCCCCTAGGGGACAGTCCTATAATTCACCCCTCCACTTT,CASSSPRGQSYNSPLHF
NA,NA,TRBV2,TRBJ1-1,TGTGCCAGCAGTGTCGAGGGGAACACTGAAGCTTTCTTT,CASSVEGNTEAFF
TRBD2,NA,TRBV28,TRBJ2-7,TGTGCCAGCAGTTCTAGTGGCGGGGGACGGTCCTACGAGCAGTACTTC,CASSSSGGGRSYEQYF
NA,NA,TRBV6-5,TRBJ2-7,TGTGCCAGCATCCCGACAGGTGGCGGCGAGCAGTACTTC,CASIPTGGGEQYF
NA,NA,TRBV24-1,TRBJ2-7,TGTGCCACCAGTGAGGGCGGACTCCTTAACTACGAGCAGTACTTC,CATSEGGLLNYEQYF
NA,NA,TRBV20-1,TRBJ1-5,TGCAGTGCTAGTGGGGACCCCAATCAGCCCCAGCATTTT,CSASGDPNQPQHF
TRBD1,NA,TRBV6-5,TRBJ1-4,TGTGCCAGCAGTCAGGGGGACCTGGGGGAAAAACTGTTTTTT,CASSQGDLGEKLFF
NA,NA,TRBV7-9,TRBJ2-5,TGTGCCAGCAGCTTAGCCGGCGGGGAGACCCAGTACTTC,CASSLAGGETQYF
NA,few,TRBV12-3/TRBV12-4,TRBJ2-7,TGTGCCAGCAGTTTATTTCCCTACGAGCAGTACTTC,CASSLFPYEQYF
NA,NA,TRBV2,TRBJ2-7,TGTGCCAGCAGTGAAGAGGGGGGCAGGGGACGCGAGCAGTACTTC,CASSEEGGRGREQYF
TRBD2,NA,TRBV6-4,TRBJ2-3,TGTGCCAGCAGTGACTCGAGCGGGGGTCCCACAGATACGCAGTATTTT,CASSDSSGGPTDTQYF
TRBD1,few,TRBV4-1,TRBJ1-2,TGCGCCAGCAGCCAGCTAGGCCAGGGGGCGAACTATGGCTACACCTTC,CASSQLGQGANYGYTF
TRBD1,NA,TRBV28,TRBJ1-1,TGTGCCAGCAGCCCTTTACCTTTGCCCGGCAGGGGGATGGGAACTGAAGCTTTCTTT,CASSPLPLPGRGMGTEAFF
NA,once,TRBV5-4,TRBJ1-1,TGTGCCAGCAGCTTAAGGGAGACTGAAGCTTTCTTT,CASSLRETEAFF
NA,NA,TRBV6-6,TRBJ2-3,TGTGCCAGCACGAGGGCCCCGGTAGGGAGCACAGATACGCAGTATTTT,CASTRAPVGSTDTQYF